Here is one T cell receptor beta chain with its context. The target antigen is unknown. The treatment is: roughly 18 received Ad26.COV2.S at low or high dose, single or two shots; roughly five received placebo; per-sample allocation not given. The investigators took samples on day 63 after the first vaccine or placebo injection. The germline gives CDR1 LNHDA, CDR2 SQIVND (reference sequence). V lost 6 bases and J lost 3, with 12 bases in between. The CDR3 consists of 13 residues. The data derive from a study of Ad26.COV2.S vaccination and SARS-CoV-2 variants. General study points: Comparable non-spike TCR breadth was observed in vaccine and placebo recipients.

Repertoires were generated with immunoSEQ multiplex PCR, while TCRdb's copy carries only in-frame clones and drops some. The sample consists of hundreds of thousands of clones, approximately 92% of them appearing once. This TCR was recovered from a person aged 18-65 years who received the Ad26.COV2.S COVID-19 vaccine or a placebo. The specimen comprised peripheral blood, sampled in a trial of Ad26.COV2.S vaccine versus placebo. This chain uses TRBV19 with TRBJ2-7; no reliable D call. The CDR3 loop reads CASSREGYYEQYF. The CDR3 region has the DNA TGTGCCAGTAGCCGAGAAGGGTACTACGAGCAGTACTTC.